This T cell receptor (beta chain) was documented in a study of blood T cells in healthy people across ages. Study-level points and caveats: Aged donors had fewer naive CD4+ cells and lower diversity than long-lived donors.

As for this clonotype: Its antigen is unknown.

Then a second PCR, running roughly 7 to 11 cycles, was carried out with a sample-barcoded 5' primer and a J-beta primer mix. TCRdb reanalysed the 5' RACE reads using MiXCR and keeps one entry per CDR3 protein. There are about 810,000 distinct CDR3 sequences in the sample; roughly 34% occur only once, and roughly 13% lies in the top ten. CDR3 length: 14 amino acids. The V end lost 6 bases, the J end lost 3 bases, and 15 bases lay between the germline ends. Per the germline V gene, CDR1 is SQVTM and CDR2 is ANQGSEA. The V call is TRBV29-1, the J call TRBJ1-5, with D possibly being TRBD1 (5 bases). Sequenced material: blood. The TCR sequence derives from a man between 18 and 35 years old in good health. The CDR3 DNA sequence: TGCAGCGTAAGCGAGCAGGGTTACAATCAGCCCCAGCATTTT. Residues: CSVSEQGYNQPQHF.